These 26 T cell receptor beta chains were all obtained from the same sample, sequenced in a study of blood T cell repertoires in COVID-19. The data were produced by immunoSEQ multiplex PCR, yet TCRdb's version contains in-frame clones alone and is incomplete. The repertoire includes 20,000 to 25,000 clones, about 91% of them detected once, and roughly 7.3% sits in the top ten. Sequencing input: peripheral blood. The receptors come from a man between 65 and 79 years old with active COVID-19.

There are a few counts of this clone. The V call is TRBV11-2, the J call TRBJ2-7; D perhaps matches TRBD1 (6 bases). The length of the CDR3 is 14 residues. V was clipped by 2 bases and J by 2 bases, with 10 bases between them. CDR1 is SGHAT and CDR2 is FQNNGV in the germline V gene. In nucleotides, the CDR3 is TGTGCCAGCAGCTTACAGGGGTTCCCCTACGAGCAGTACTTC. It specifies CASSLQGFPYEQYF.

The chain employs TRBV7-8 and TRBJ1-2; D call uncertain. V lost 2 bases to trimming and J lost 4 bases, with 5 bases between them. Germline values: CDR1 SGHVS, CDR2 FQNEAQ. This CDR3 spans 12 amino acids. This CDR3 reads CASSLNRYGYTF. The DNA for the CDR3 is TGTGCCAGCAGCTTAAATCGCTATGGCTACACCTTC.

The chain recombines TRBV28 with TRBJ2-7, with D perhaps TRBD1 (6 bases). The V end lost 1 base, the J end lost 2 bases, and 15 bases lay between the germline ends. CDR3 length equals 16 residues. CDR1 MDHEN and CDR2 SYDVKM come from the germline V gene. CDR3 sequence: CASSLSPGQNAYEQYF. For the CDR3, the DNA is TGTGCCAGCAGTTTATCGCCAGGACAGAATGCCTACGAGCAGTACTTC.

The rearrangement uses TRBV27 and TRBJ2-1; 12 bases map to TRBD2. CDR3 length equals 16 residues. J was trimmed by 1 base and V by 10 bases; bases with no gene match: 8. Germline V lookup: CDR1 MNHEY, CDR2 SMNVEV (reference sequence). This CDR3 reads CAIKSTSGRSYNEQFF. In DNA, the CDR3 is TGTGCCATCAAGTCGACTAGCGGGAGATCCTACAATGAGCAGTTCTTC.

This chain links TRBV27 with TRBJ1-2; 7 bases line up with TRBD1. The V gene's germline CDR1 is MNHEY and CDR2 SMNVEV (reference sequence). After removal of 5 bases from V and 7 bases from J, the junction contained 7 bases not matched to a gene. There are 13 residues in the CDR3. Here the CDR3 reads CASSIRQGTGYTF. In nucleotides, the CDR3 is TGTGCCAGCAGTATCCGACAGGGAACTGGCTACACCTTC.

The chain links TRBV9 to TRBJ1-5, with D perhaps matching TRBD1 (6 bases). The CDR3 runs to 15 residues. The V and J ends lost 4 bases and 5 bases respectively, with 16 bases between them. The germline V gene has CDR1 SGDLS and CDR2 YYNGEE. CDR3 coding DNA: TGTGCCAGCAGCCTGACCGGGACATACGATCAGCCCCAGCATTTT. Protein sequence: CASSLTGTYDQPQHF.

Here the CDR3 DNA reads TGTGCCAGCAGAGTACAGGGTTCACTCGGGGAGCTGTTTTTT. This translates into CASRVQGSLGELFF. The chain couples TRBV28 to TRBJ2-2; TRBD1 might be the D (6 bases). From germline, CDR1 is MDHEN and CDR2 SYDVKM. There are 14 residues in the CDR3. V was pared by 6 bases and J by 7 bases, with 15 bases between. Drawing the rest from reference TRBV28 and TRBJ2-2, the complete variable domain is DVKVTQSSRYLVKRTGEKVFLECVQDMDHENMFWYRQDPGLGLRLIYFSYDVKMKEKGDIPEGYSVSREKKERFSLILESASTNQTSMYLCASRVQGSLGELFFGEGSRLTVL.

The chain carries TRBV6-6 and TRBJ1-1, with D unresolved. Trimming removed 7 bases from V and 1 base from J, with 10 bases in between. Germline values: CDR1 MNHNY, CDR2 SVGAGI (reference sequence). This CDR3 is 13 amino acids long. CDR3 in amino acids: CASKEIRNTEAFF. For the CDR3, the DNA is TGTGCCAGCAAAGAAATCAGGAACACTGAAGCTTTCTTT.

The chain uses TRBV12-5 and TRBJ2-7, with D perhaps matching TRBD1 (5 bases). CDR3 length equals 16 residues. Germline CDR1 is LGHNT and CDR2 is FRNRAP. V was clipped by 6 bases and J by 4 bases, with 22 bases between them. Here the CDR3 reads CASGLLDNTLRYEQYF. As DNA, the CDR3 is TGTGCTAGTGGCCTCCTGGACAACACCTTAAGGTACGAGCAGTACTTC.

The chain links TRBV18 to TRBJ1-1; 9 bases match TRBD1. Germline V CDR1 and CDR2: KGHSH, LQKENI. Germline trimming cut 6 bases from V and 4 bases from J; bases unmatched to any gene: 9. The length of the CDR3 is 15 residues. CDR3 sequence: CASSFQQGARTEAFF. CDR3 DNA: TGTGCCAGCTCGTTTCAACAGGGGGCCCGCACTGAAGCTTTCTTT.

The chain uses TRBV7-2 and TRBJ2-3; tentative D call: TRBD2 (6 bases). Germline CDR1 SGHTA, CDR2 FQGNSA. V lost 1 base and J lost 6, with 8 bases in between. The CDR3 is 13 amino acids. The CDR3 DNA reads TGTGCCAGCAGCTTAGAAGGGAGGGATACGCAGTATTTT. Its protein product is CASSLEGRDTQYF.

The rearrangement uses TRBV11-2 and TRBJ1-1; D ambiguous. The CDR3 consists of 15 residues. Trimming took off 0 bases at V and 1 base at J, with 9 bases between the two ends. Germline assignment: CDR1 SGHAT and CDR2 FQNNGV. The CDR3 sequence is CASSLEAARNTEAFF. The CDR3 DNA follows: TGTGCCAGCAGCTTAGAAGCAGCTAGGAACACTGAAGCTTTCTTT.

V is TRBV4-3 and J is TRBJ2-3; 10 nucleotides align to TRBD2. The CDR3 has 15 amino acids. CDR1 is LGHNA and CDR2 is YSLEER in the germline V gene. J lost 0 bases, V lost 5 bases, and 2 bases had no gene match. The CDR3 region is CASSTSGTSTDTQYF. The CDR3 DNA follows: TGCGCCAGCAGCACTAGCGGGACTAGCACAGATACGCAGTATTTT.

V and J are TRBV7-2 and TRBJ2-7, with TRBD2 matching over 9 bases. Germline values: CDR1 SGHTA, CDR2 FQGNSA. The junction had 8 bases not matched to a gene; V was cut back by 1 base and J by 7 bases. The CDR3 runs 15 residues. The CDR3 loop is CASSLVAGATGEQYF. CDR3 DNA: TGTGCCAGCAGCTTAGTAGCGGGGGCTACCGGAGAGCAGTACTTC.

CDR3 sequence (DNA): TGTGCCAGCAGTAAGGGGGCTAGCAATCAGCCCCAGCATTTT. This gives the protein CASSKGASNQPQHF. The chain recombines TRBV6-5 with TRBJ1-5; 7 bases are shared with TRBD1. This CDR3 has 14 amino acids. Per the germline V gene, CDR1 is MNHEY and CDR2 is SVGAGI. V shed 5 bases, J shed 0 bases, and the junction held 1 base outside the gene matches.

The J gene is TRBJ1-2, the V gene TRBV4-1; D possibly corresponds to TRBD1 (5 bases). Deletions cut 0 bases from V and 2 bases from J, with 10 bases between. CDR1 MGHRA and CDR2 YSYEKL come from the germline V gene. The CDR3 runs to 15 residues. CDR3 DNA sequence: TGCGCCAGCAGCCAAGATTCCAGGGTAAACTATGGCTACACCTTC. Translating gives CASSQDSRVNYGYTF.

The CDR3, as DNA: TGTGCCAGCAGACTGGACTTCTCCTACGAGCAGTACTTC. Protein: CASRLDFSYEQYF. V and J are TRBV12-3 or TRBV12-4 and TRBJ2-7; a weak D match, TRBD2 (5 bases). Trimming removed 6 bases from V and 0 bases from J, with 9 bases in between. The CDR3 is made up of 13 amino acids.

V usage is TRBV6-5 and J usage is TRBJ1-2; possible D gene TRBD1, 5 bases. Germline V gives CDR1 MNHEY, CDR2 SVGAGI. The CDR3 length is 15 residues. Trimming took off 4 bases at V and 4 bases at J, with 16 bases between the two ends. CDR3 coding DNA: TGTGCCAGCAGTTTCCGTCGGGGGGGATCCTATGGCTACACCTTC. Amino acid sequence: CASSFRRGGSYGYTF.

This rearrangement joins TRBV10-1 to TRBJ2-3; 7 nucleotides match TRBD2. V was clipped by 4 bases and J by 5 bases; unmatched bases: 0. The CDR3 is 12 amino acids. Per germline, CDR1 WNHNN and CDR2 SYGVQD (reference sequence). CDR3 sequence (DNA): TGCGCCAGCAGTGTAGCGGGAGATACGCAGTATTTT. It codes for CASSVAGDTQYF.

This chain connects TRBV20-1 to TRBJ2-7; possibly TRBD1 for D (5 bases). Trimming stripped 5 bases from V and 5 bases from J, with 10 bases between. Germline V gives CDR1 DFQATT, CDR2 SNEGSKA (reference sequence). The CDR3 extends over 11 amino acids. The CDR3 loop is CSAYGQNEQYF. CDR3 DNA sequence: TGCAGTGCTTATGGACAAAACGAGCAGTACTTC.

The chain recombines TRBV7-8 with TRBJ2-5; no reliable D call. Germline V gene data show CDR1 as SGHVS and CDR2 as FQNEAQ. CDR3 length equals 14 residues. V was clipped by 5 bases and J by 2 bases, with 12 bases between them. CDR3 in amino acids: CASSVQTLQETQYF. The CDR3 nucleotides read TGTGCCAGCAGCGTCCAGACACTTCAAGAGACCCAGTACTTC.

The chain recombines TRBV5-1 with TRBJ2-3, with 8 bases aligning to TRBD1. Germline trimming cut 7 bases from V and 4 bases from J; bases unmatched to any gene: 5. In germline, CDR1 is SGHRS, CDR2 YFSETQ. This CDR3 is built from 13 residues. For the CDR3, the DNA is TGCGCCAGCGGACCGGGACAGGCAGATACGCAGTATTTT. Its protein is CASGPGQADTQYF.

This sequence joins TRBV28 and TRBJ2-2; 7 nucleotides match TRBD2. CDR1 is MDHEN, CDR2 SYDVKM, per germline. This CDR3 contains 16 residues. Unmatched junction bases numbered 8, after V lost 2 bases and J lost 5 bases. The CDR3 nucleotides are TGTGCCAGCAGTTTAACTCCTAGCGGAAGGACCGGGGAGCTGTTTTTT. Its protein product is CASSLTPSGRTGELFF.

The CDR3 loop reads CASSVGVTRNTEAFF. Written as DNA, the CDR3 is TGTGCCAGCAGCGTAGGAGTCACGCGGAACACTGAAGCTTTCTTT. This chain uses TRBV9 with TRBJ1-1; D unresolved. Looked up from germline, CDR1 is SGDLS and CDR2 is YYNGEE. V was cut by 0 bases and J by 1 base, with 10 bases left in between. The CDR3 sequence is 15 residues long.

This clone appeared once. This sequence joins TRBV5-1 and TRBJ2-1; 14 nucleotides line up with TRBD2. V lost 2 bases and J lost 8; bases outside the gene matches: 3. Germline CDR1 reads SGHRS; CDR2 reads YFSETQ. The length of the CDR3 is 15 residues. The CDR3 sequence is CASSFGTSGGDEQFF. CDR3 DNA: TGCGCCAGCAGCTTCGGGACTAGCGGGGGAGATGAGCAGTTCTTC.

The V gene is TRBV25-1, the J gene TRBJ2-1, with D unclear. Deletions cut 3 bases from V and 6 bases from J, with 6 bases between. CDR1 and CDR2 (germline): MGHDK, SYGVNS. The CDR3 extends over 12 amino acids. In DNA form, the CDR3 reads TGTGCCAGCAGTGATCCCCTCAATGAGCAGTTCTTC. Encoded protein: CASSDPLNEQFF.